Listed here are 20 T cell receptor beta chains from one sample, sequenced in a study of blood T cell repertoires in COVID-19 (dated by TCRdb to about 2020). The library was generated by the immunoSEQ multiplex PCR assay. TCRdb stores this immuneACCESS table with in-frame sequences only. Part of the clones is absent; in the studies checked, under half of the shortfall reflects unresolved V genes, and no reason is known for the rest. The sample table shows about 130,000 clones, and roughly four fifths are seen once. The leading ten clones occupy about a tenth of the sample. Material: peripheral blood. These receptors were collected from a human donor in a cohort sampled during active COVID-19.

This clone was seen more than once but under ten times. CDR3 nucleotide sequence: TGTGCCAGCACCCTTGGGGCCTCCTCTGGAAACACCATATATTTT. Translated: CASTLGASSGNTIYF. The rearrangement uses TRBV7-2 and TRBJ1-3; D perhaps matches TRBD1 (5 bases). Germline loops: CDR1 SGHTA, CDR2 FQGNSA. V lost 7 bases to trimming and J lost 0 bases, with 13 bases between them. The CDR3 is made up of 15 amino acids.

The gene calls are TRBV30 and TRBJ2-1, with D perhaps matching TRBD1 (6 bases). Trimming shortened V by 0 bases and J by 8 bases, and 8 bases separated the two germline ends. CDR3 length equals 12 residues. Germline loops: CDR1 GTSNPN, CDR2 SVGIG (reference sequence). CDR3 protein: CAWSVQGDEQFF. CDR3 coding DNA: TGTGCCTGGAGTGTACAGGGAGATGAGCAGTTCTTC.

The chain is built from TRBV24-1 and TRBJ1-2, with 7 nucleotides matching TRBD1. Germline CDR1 is KGHDR and CDR2 is SFDVKD. J gave up 8 bases and V 4 bases, and 9 bases lay outside the gene matches. This CDR3 contains 14 residues. This CDR3 reads CATSDPGTAFGYTF. Written as DNA, the CDR3 is TGTGCCACCAGTGACCCCGGGACAGCTTTCGGCTACACCTTC.

J is TRBJ2-1 and V is TRBV3-1 (or the pseudogene TRBV3-2); unclear D gene. This CDR3 is 13 amino acids long. Trimming cost V 4 bases and J 7 bases, with 11 bases left between them. Looked up from germline, CDR1 is LGHDT and CDR2 is YNNKEL (reference sequence). The DNA of the CDR3 is TGTGCCAGCAGCCGTCCTGGCTCGAATGAGCAGTTCTTC. Translation: CASSRPGSNEQFF.

In nucleotides, the CDR3 is TGCGCCAGCAGTTCCGGAGACAACACTGAAGCTTTCTTT. Translating gives CASSSGDNTEAFF. V is TRBV5-1 and J is TRBJ1-1; no clear D. CDR1 and CDR2 (germline): SGHRS, YFSETQ. The CDR3 spans 13 residues. V lost 5 bases, J lost 2 bases, and 10 bases lay in between.

The chain has TRBV11-2 and TRBJ2-3; TRBD2 matches at 11 bases. Unmatched junction bases numbered 16, after V lost 5 bases and J lost 3 bases. CDR1 is SGHAT, CDR2 FQNNGV, per germline. The CDR3 consists of 19 residues. The CDR3 loop is CASSDPLIAGGAVTDTQYF. The CDR3 DNA sequence: TGTGCCAGCAGCGACCCTTTAATAGCGGGGGGGGCAGTAACAGATACGCAGTATTTT.

This chain links TRBV6-6 with TRBJ2-1; 9 nucleotides align to TRBD1. Germline loops: CDR1 MNHNY, CDR2 SVGAGI (reference sequence). This CDR3 contains 14 residues. The V segment lost 10 bases and the J segment 10 bases; nucleotides outside the gene matches: 14. The CDR3, as DNA: TGTGCCACGGTTGGGGGACAGGGACGGTCAGAGCAGTTCTTC. This gives the protein CATVGGQGRSEQFF.

The J gene is TRBJ1-3, the V gene TRBV6-6, with a weak D call TRBD1 (5 bases). This CDR3 contains 15 residues. CDR1 and CDR2 (germline): MNHNY, SVGAGI (reference sequence). V lost 7 bases to trimming and J lost 4 bases, with 17 bases between them. As DNA, the CDR3 is TGTGCCAGCAACCCACGGCAGGGTGCCGGAAACACCATATATTTT. Protein: CASNPRQGAGNTIYF.

The chain couples TRBV24-1 to TRBJ1-5; 8 bases fit TRBD1. Germline V gives CDR1 KGHDR, CDR2 SFDVKD. This CDR3 has 17 amino acids. Losses at the gene ends were 4 bases for V and 4 bases for J; bases not matched to a gene: 11. For the CDR3, the DNA is TGTGCCACCAGTGACCATACTAGACAGGGGCGAAATCAGCCCCAGCATTTT. Translated, it gives CATSDHTRQGRNQPQHF.

The CDR3 loop is CASRRTENTEAFF. The CDR3 DNA reads as TGCGCCAGCAGGCGGACAGAGAACACTGAAGCTTTCTTT. The chain combines TRBV5-1 with TRBJ1-1; TRBD1 might be the D (6 bases). Germline V gene lookup returns CDR1 SGHRS and CDR2 YFSETQ. V dropped 5 bases and J dropped 1 base, with 9 bases sitting between them. The CDR3 extends over 13 amino acids. Filled out from reference TRBV5-1 and TRBJ1-1, the complete variable domain reads KAGVTQTPRYLIKTRGQQVTLSCSPISGHRSVSWYQQTPGQGLQFLFEYFSETQRNKGNFPGRFSGRQFSNSRSEMNVSTLELGDSALYLCASRRTENTEAFFGQGTRLTVV.

The chain recombines TRBV18 with TRBJ2-1; 11 bases line up with TRBD2. Per the germline V gene, CDR1 is KGHSH and CDR2 is LQKENI. Trimming took 6 bases from V and 8 from J; bases not matched to a gene: 9. CDR3 length: 15 residues. Here the CDR3 reads CASSQTSGTLDEQFF. DNA for the CDR3: TGTGCCAGCTCCCAGACTAGCGGGACTCTGGATGAGCAGTTCTTC.

V is TRBV3-1 (or the pseudogene TRBV3-2) and J is TRBJ2-2; D unclear. This CDR3 is built from 13 residues. Germline V gene sequence: CDR1 LGHDT, CDR2 YNNKEL (reference sequence). V lost 6 bases and J 8 bases, leaving 13 bases between the germline ends. The CDR3 reads CASSMTSVGELFF. DNA for the CDR3: TGTGCCAGCAGTATGACTTCCGTGGGGGAGCTGTTTTTT.

This sequence joins TRBV24-1 and TRBJ2-3; 8 bases align to TRBD2. After removal of 5 bases from V and 0 bases from J, the junction contained 3 bases not matched to a gene. From germline, CDR1 is KGHDR and CDR2 SFDVKD. The length of the CDR3 is 15 residues. Here the CDR3 DNA reads TGTGCCACCAGTGCCGGGGGGGGGAGCACAGATACGCAGTATTTT. It specifies CATSAGGGSTDTQYF.

This chain links TRBV5-4 with TRBJ1-1, with a tentative D call TRBD1 (5 bases). The ends were cut back, 1 base at V and 4 bases at J, with 8 bases in the middle. The CDR3 is made up of 13 amino acids. Germline-derived CDR1 and CDR2 are SGHNT and YYREEE (reference sequence). The CDR3 region has the DNA TGTGCCAGCAGCTTGCGGGGGGGCACTGAAGCTTTCTTT. It yields the protein CASSLRGGTEAFF.

This chain connects TRBV5-1 to TRBJ2-3, with a tentative D call TRBD1 (5 bases). The CDR3 is made up of 12 amino acids. The germline V gene has CDR1 SGHRS and CDR2 YFSETQ. The V gene lost 4 bases and the J gene lost 10 bases, with 13 bases spanning the gap. The DNA for the CDR3 is TGCGCCAGCAGCCTAGACCCCAGGGCGCAGTATTTT. Amino acid sequence: CASSLDPRAQYF.

The V gene is TRBV28, the J gene TRBJ1-2; D unresolved. Germline values: CDR1 MDHEN, CDR2 SYDVKM. The CDR3 has 12 amino acids. Trimming took 3 bases from V and 4 from J, leaving 6 bases between them. The CDR3 is CASSLGFYGYTF. CDR3 nucleotides: TGTGCCAGCAGTTTGGGCTTCTATGGCTACACCTTC.

This chain links TRBV29-1 with TRBJ1-1; 12 nucleotides align to TRBD1. The CDR3 contains 13 residues. The V segment lost 6 bases and the J segment 6 bases; nucleotides outside the gene matches: 5. Germline V CDR1 and CDR2: SQVTM, ANQGSEA. Here the CDR3 DNA reads TGCAGCGTGGGGACAGGGGGCGCATCTGAAGCTTTCTTT. It encodes CSVGTGGASEAFF.

The chain recombines TRBV30 with TRBJ2-5, with a weak D call TRBD2 (6 bases). Per germline, CDR1 GTSNPN and CDR2 SVGIG (reference sequence). CDR3 length: 14 amino acids. V lost 4 bases to trimming and J lost 5 bases, with 17 bases between them. Here the CDR3 DNA reads TGTGCCTGGAACCCGCCGGGGGTGGGGGAGACCCAGTACTTC. It codes for CAWNPPGVGETQYF.

The CDR3 DNA reads as TGTGCCAGCAGTGCCAAGTCCTCGGGGGACGGAAACACCATATATTTT. Translated: CASSAKSSGDGNTIYF. This chain joins TRBV6-1 and TRBJ1-3; D is perhaps TRBD1 (5 bases). The germline V gene encodes CDR1 MNHNS and CDR2 SASEGT. The CDR3 runs 16 residues. Trimming stripped 4 bases from V and 4 bases from J, with 17 bases between.

The rearrangement links TRBV12-5 to TRBJ2-7, with a tentative D call TRBD1 (5 bases). V was cut by 2 bases and J by 7 bases, with 15 bases left in between. This CDR3 comprises 14 residues. Germline lookup yields CDR1 LGHNT and CDR2 FRNRAP. CDR3 residues: CASGLTGHRKEQYF. The CDR3 DNA reads as TGTGCTAGTGGTTTGACCGGACACCGTAAGGAGCAGTACTTC.